The 28 T cell receptor beta chains listed next were all sequenced from one sample in a study of T cell repertoires in cytomegalovirus infection. TCRdb recomputed calls from the reads with MiXCR, one row per CDR3 protein. Of about 310,000 distinct CDR3 sequences listed, 20% to 30% are singletons. Antigens for these TCRs are unknown. Specimen: cultured PBMCs, collected from culture after CMV antigen stimulation. These receptor sequences come from a human donor in good health (CMV status not recorded). Some clones in this sample may be carry-over from other donors' samples.

Comments on this clonotype: At one boundary the junction diverges from the germline segment, which might be a read error. V is TRBV12-3 or TRBV12-4 and J is TRBJ2-2; the match to TRBD2 covers 12 bases. This CDR3 comprises 16 residues. CDR3 bases: TGTGCCAGCAGTCTAGCGGGAGGGCTACAAGGCGGGGAGCTGTTTTTT. Encoded protein: CASSLAGGLQGGELFF.

The chain recombines TRBV6-5 with TRBJ1-1; D may be TRBD1 (5 bases). Looked up from germline, CDR1 is MNHEY and CDR2 is SVGAGI. The CDR3 sequence is 15 residues long. V was shortened by 5 bases and J by 5 bases, with 18 bases between the two germline ends. CDR3 loop: CASSNSGSGVTEAFF. The CDR3 DNA reads TGTGCCAGCAGTAATTCAGGGTCGGGGGTGACTGAAGCTTTCTTT.

The chain carries TRBV4-1 and TRBJ2-5; no definite D call. The CDR3 has 12 residues. From germline, CDR1 is MGHRA and CDR2 YSYEKL. With 2 bases removed from V and 2 bases from J, the gap between germline ends came to 3 bases. CDR3: CASSQPQETQYF. The CDR3 nucleotides read TGCGCCAGCAGCCAACCACAAGAGACCCAGTACTTC.

V gene TRBV11-2 combines with J gene TRBJ2-2; 10 nucleotides align to TRBD2. CDR1 SGHAT and CDR2 FQNNGV come from the germline V gene. Trimming took 5 bases from V and 0 from J; bases not matched to a gene: 3. CDR3 length: 16 amino acids. CDR3 amino acids: CASSKLAGPNTGELFF. In DNA, the CDR3 is TGTGCCAGCAGCAAACTAGCGGGACCGAACACCGGGGAGCTGTTTTTT.

V and J are TRBV12-3 or TRBV12-4 and TRBJ2-1; D unresolved. CDR3 length: 14 residues. Trimming took off 3 bases at V and 10 bases at J, with 16 bases between the two ends. The chain's CDR3 is CASSFIVYSGEQFF. The CDR3 bases are TGTGCCAGCAGTTTTATCGTCTACTCGGGCGAGCAGTTCTTC.

The chain links TRBV7-2 to TRBJ1-2; D is undetermined. The germline CDR1 and CDR2 sequences are SGHTA and FQGNSA. The V end lost 5 bases, the J end lost 8 bases, and 12 bases lay between the germline ends. This CDR3 is 12 amino acids long. The CDR3 DNA reads TGTGCCAGCAGCCCCGACATAGACGGCTACACCTTC. This codes for CASSPDIDGYTF. The full variable domain, in which reference TRBV7-2 and TRBJ1-2 provide the parts outside the CDR3, is GAGVSQSPSNKVTEKGKDVELRCDPISGHTALYWYRQSLGQGLEFLIYFQGNSAPDKSGLPSDRFSAERTGGSVSTLTIQRTQQEDSAVYLCASSPDIDGYTFGSGTRLTVV.

In this sample, this clonotype turned up a few times. This chain connects TRBV6-1 to TRBJ2-1; TRBD2 agrees at 8 bases. CDR1 and CDR2 (germline): MNHNS, SASEGT. The V gene end was trimmed by 5 bases and the J gene end by 4 bases; junction bases not matched to a gene: 10. This CDR3 comprises 16 residues. The DNA for the CDR3 is TGTGCCAGCAGTTACCGGCCGGCGGGGGGATACAATGAGCAGTTCTTC. Translated, it gives CASSYRPAGGYNEQFF.

A word on this clonotype: A read error is likely, as this CDR3 ends without the conserved phenylalanine or tryptophan. The V gene is TRBV6-5, the J gene TRBJ2-5; no clear D gene. V gave up 6 bases and J gave up 3 bases, with 14 bases separating them. CDR1 MNHEY and CDR2 SVGAGI come from the germline V gene. The CDR3 totals 14 residues. CDR3 nucleotide sequence: TGTGCCAGCAGCTCTGACGGATACGAAGAGACCCAGTACTAC. Translating gives CASSSDGYEETQYY.

The chain uses TRBV7-2 and TRBJ2-1; TRBD1 matches at 10 bases. The V gene's germline CDR1 is SGHTA and CDR2 FQGNSA. The J segment lost 6 bases and the V segment lost 10 bases, leaving 6 bases of the junction unmatched. The CDR3 has 13 amino acids. The CDR3 nucleotides read TGTGCCACCCGGGACAGGGGTACCAATGAGCAGTTCTTC. It codes for CATRDRGTNEQFF.

This clonotype was seen repeatedly, ten times or more. The chain is built from TRBV7-2 and TRBJ2-3, with a tentative D call TRBD2 (5 bases). V dropped 2 bases and J dropped 0 bases, with 24 bases sitting between them. This CDR3 has 20 amino acids. Germline V gene lookup returns CDR1 SGHTA and CDR2 FQGNSA. The chain's CDR3 is CASSLRSSFSGMPSTDTQYF. CDR3 DNA sequence: TGTGCCAGCAGCTTACGGTCGTCCTTTTCGGGGATGCCAAGCACAGATACGCAGTATTTT.

This clonotype was counted between two and nine times. J is TRBJ2-1 and V is TRBV28, with D maybe TRBD1 (6 bases). V gave up 3 bases and J gave up 7 bases, with 13 bases separating them. The CDR3 extends over 14 amino acids. Germline V CDR1 and CDR2: MDHEN, SYDVKM. DNA of the CDR3: TGTGCCAGCAGTTTTTACAGGGTAATGAATGAGCAGTTCTTC. Translation: CASSFYRVMNEQFF. The full variable domain, in which reference TRBV28 and TRBJ2-1 provide the parts outside the CDR3, is DVKVTQSSRYLVKRTGEKVFLECVQDMDHENMFWYRQDPGLGLRLIYFSYDVKMKEKGDIPEGYSVSREKKERFSLILESASTNQTSMYLCASSFYRVMNEQFFGPGTRLTVL.

The V gene is TRBV20-1, the J gene TRBJ2-6; possible D gene TRBD1, 6 bases. The CDR3 totals 15 residues. V was shortened by 6 bases and J by 0 bases, with 12 bases between the two germline ends. Germline lookup yields CDR1 DFQATT and CDR2 SNEGSKA (reference sequence). CDR3 region: CSASGQTSGANVLTF. CDR3 DNA: TGCAGTGCCAGCGGACAGACCTCTGGGGCCAACGTCCTGACTTTC.

This clonotype was counted many times. The V and J genes are TRBV7-2 and TRBJ2-1; perhaps TRBD2 as D (6 bases). CDR3 length equals 15 residues. From germline, CDR1 is SGHTA and CDR2 FQGNSA. The ends were cut back, 9 bases at V and 3 bases at J, with 18 bases in the middle. The CDR3 DNA sequence: TGTGCCAGTGGGGGGACGCCCACAATCTACAATGAGCAGTTCTTC. Translated: CASGGTPTIYNEQFF.

The V gene is TRBV5-6, the J gene TRBJ2-7; no firm D call. CDR3 length equals 14 residues. V lost 0 bases to trimming and J lost 2 bases, with 9 bases between them. Germline values: CDR1 SGHDT, CDR2 YYEEEE. The CDR3, as DNA: TGTGCCAGCAGCTTGGAAGTCGGCACCTACGAGCAGTACTTC. Translating it yields CASSLEVGTYEQYF.

In its sample, this clonotype was seen a few times. J is TRBJ1-2 and V is TRBV28, with D possibly TRBD1 on 6 matching bases. V lost 4 bases to trimming and J lost 3 bases, with 12 bases between them. Per germline, CDR1 MDHEN and CDR2 SYDVKM. The CDR3 runs 14 residues. CDR3 sequence (DNA): TGTGCCAGCAGTTCCAATTCAGGGGACTATGGCTACACCTTC. Encoded protein: CASSSNSGDYGYTF.

This clonotype was found a few times. The rearrangement uses TRBV7-8 and TRBJ2-3; 10 bases fit TRBD2. In germline, CDR1 is SGHVS, CDR2 FQNEAQ. The CDR3 totals 17 residues. The V and J ends lost 3 bases and 9 bases, in that order; junction bases with no gene match: 15. CDR3 nucleotides: TGTGCCAGCAGCTTGGGTACTAGCGGGAAGAGATTGGACACGCAGTATTTT. Protein product: CASSLGTSGKRLDTQYF. Drawing the rest from reference TRBV7-8 and TRBJ2-3, the complete variable domain is GAGVSQSPRYKVAKRGQDVALRCDPISGHVSLFWYQQALGQGPEFLTYFQNEAQLDKSGLPSDRFFAERPEGSVSTLKIQRTQQEDSAVYLCASSLGTSGKRLDTQYFGPGTRLTVL.

This clonotype was counted many times. The rearrangement joins TRBV12-3 or TRBV12-4 to TRBJ1-2; 8 bases line up with TRBD1. This CDR3 comprises 17 residues. V gave up 5 bases and J gave up 1 base; unmatched junction bases: 12. CDR3 sequence: CASSPHNRDRINYGYTF. The DNA of the CDR3 is TGTGCCAGCAGTCCCCATAACCGGGACAGGATTAACTATGGCTACACCTTC.

V and J are TRBV7-4 and TRBJ2-1; 7 nucleotides agree with TRBD2. The CDR3 sequence is 13 residues long. Germline-derived CDR1 and CDR2 are SGHVT and SQSDAQ. The V gene end was trimmed by 7 bases and the J gene end by 15 bases; junction bases not matched to a gene: 15. Here the CDR3 reads CASKLAGANKGFF. In DNA, the CDR3 is TGTGCCAGCAAATTGGCGGGAGCAAATAAGGGGTTCTTC.

V gene TRBV10-3 combines with J gene TRBJ2-3; the match to TRBD2 covers 8 bases. This CDR3 comprises 17 residues. Germline CDR1 is ENHRY and CDR2 is SYGVKD. J gave up 2 bases and V 10 bases, and 17 bases lay outside the gene matches. Here the CDR3 DNA reads TGTGCCACCGCCGTGCCCTTGCGCGGGAGGACCACAGATACGCAGTATTTT. This sequence encodes CATAVPLRGRTTDTQYF.

V is TRBV3-1 and J is TRBJ2-5; D not resolved. Germline-derived CDR1 and CDR2 are LGHDT and YNNKEL (reference sequence). CDR3 length equals 14 residues. Trimming cost V 1 base and J 5 bases, with 11 bases left between them. CDR3 loop: CASSQGADMETQYF. The CDR3 coding sequence is TGTGCCAGCAGCCAAGGGGCAGATATGGAGACCCAGTACTTC.

This clonotype was recorded at least ten times. This sequence joins TRBV7-2 and TRBJ1-3, with no clear D. Germline V CDR1 and CDR2: SGHTA, FQGNSA. The CDR3 is 15 residues long. Trimming removed 1 base at V and 3 bases at J, with 10 bases between. The CDR3 spells CASSLEVGGGNTIYF. CDR3 sequence (DNA): TGTGCCAGCAGCTTAGAGGTGGGCGGTGGAAACACCATATATTTT.

J is TRBJ1-2 and V is TRBV20-1; maybe TRBD1 (5 bases). Germline V gene data show CDR1 as DFQATT and CDR2 as SNEGSKA (reference sequence). CDR3 size: 14 residues. The ends were cut back, 0 bases at V and 7 bases at J, with 15 bases in the middle. The CDR3 is CSAREWGSPRGYTF. In DNA, the CDR3 is TGCAGTGCTAGAGAATGGGGCAGTCCGCGTGGCTACACCTTC.

This clonotype was seen at least ten times. This chain links TRBV20-1 with TRBJ1-6; D perhaps matches TRBD1 (5 bases). The CDR3 extends over 12 amino acids. V lost 6 bases and J lost 5, with 8 bases in between. In germline, CDR1 is DFQATT, CDR2 SNEGSKA (reference sequence). The DNA of the CDR3 is TGCAGTGCAGCAGGGAATAATTCACCCCTCCACTTT. This sequence encodes CSAAGNNSPLHF.

This chain uses TRBV4-2 with TRBJ1-2; weak D call: TRBD1 (5 bases). Germline V gene sequence: CDR1 LGHNA, CDR2 YNFKEQ. The CDR3 spans 12 residues. The ends were cut back, 3 bases at V and 7 bases at J, with 9 bases in the middle. The CDR3 region is CASSQGESGYTF. In nucleotides, the CDR3 is TGTGCCAGCAGCCAGGGGGAGTCTGGCTACACCTTC.

This clonotype has a handful of counts. The genes are TRBV4-3 and TRBJ1-2; D not certain. Germline V CDR1 and CDR2: LGHNA, YSLEER. The CDR3 consists of 14 residues. V was clipped by 2 bases and J by 4 bases, with 11 bases between them. DNA for the CDR3: TGCGCCAGCAGCCAAAACGCTCTTGTCTATGGCTACACCTTC. This encodes CASSQNALVYGYTF.

The CDR3 reads CASSHPGLAGGGGELFF. As DNA, the CDR3 is TGCGCCAGCAGCCATCCGGGACTAGCGGGAGGGGGTGGGGAGCTGTTTTTT. This chain joins TRBV4-1 and TRBJ2-2; 16 bases map to TRBD2. Germline CDR1 is MGHRA and CDR2 is YSYEKL. This CDR3 is 17 amino acids long. The V gene end was trimmed by 3 bases and the J gene end by 8 bases; junction bases not matched to a gene: 6.

This sequence joins TRBV10-3 and TRBJ2-1; 8 nucleotides agree with TRBD2. The CDR3 is made up of 12 amino acids. Trimming cost V 10 bases and J 9 bases; bases outside gene matches: 8. Germline CDR1 and CDR2: ENHRY and SYGVKD. The CDR3 sequence is CATRTTSGEQFF. The CDR3 DNA sequence: TGTGCCACCCGGACAACTAGCGGTGAGCAGTTCTTC.

The J gene is TRBJ2-7, the V gene TRBV7-9; D is undetermined. Germline V gives CDR1 SEHNR, CDR2 FQNEAQ (reference sequence). V dropped 3 bases and J dropped 7 bases, with 16 bases sitting between them. This CDR3 is built from 14 residues. In DNA form, the CDR3 reads TGTGCCAGCAGCTTCTCGATCCTGAAGGGAGAGCAGTACTTC. Its protein is CASSFSILKGEQYF.